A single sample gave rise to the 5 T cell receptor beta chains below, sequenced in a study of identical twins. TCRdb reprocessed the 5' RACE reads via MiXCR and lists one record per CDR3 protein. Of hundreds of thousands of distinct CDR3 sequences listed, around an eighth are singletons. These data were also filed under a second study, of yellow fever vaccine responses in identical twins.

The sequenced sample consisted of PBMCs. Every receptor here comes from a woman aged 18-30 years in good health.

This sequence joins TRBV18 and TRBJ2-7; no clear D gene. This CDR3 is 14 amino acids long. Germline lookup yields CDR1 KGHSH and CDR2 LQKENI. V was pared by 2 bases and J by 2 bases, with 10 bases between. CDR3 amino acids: CASSPGPYAYEQYF. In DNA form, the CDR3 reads TGTGCCAGCTCACCAGGCCCGTACGCCTACGAGCAGTACTTC.

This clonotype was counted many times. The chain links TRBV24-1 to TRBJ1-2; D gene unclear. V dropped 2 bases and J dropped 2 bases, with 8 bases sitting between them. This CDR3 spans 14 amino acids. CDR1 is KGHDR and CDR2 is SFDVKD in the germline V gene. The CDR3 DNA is TGTGCCACCAGTGATTCTCAAGAGAACTATGGCTACACCTTC. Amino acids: CATSDSQENYGYTF.

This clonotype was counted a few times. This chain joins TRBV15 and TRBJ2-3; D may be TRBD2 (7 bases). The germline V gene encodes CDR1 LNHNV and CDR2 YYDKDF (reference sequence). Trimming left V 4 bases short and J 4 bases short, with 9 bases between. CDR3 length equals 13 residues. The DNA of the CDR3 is TGTGCCACCAGCATAGGGGGGGCAGATACGCAGTATTTT. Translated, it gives CATSIGGADTQYF.

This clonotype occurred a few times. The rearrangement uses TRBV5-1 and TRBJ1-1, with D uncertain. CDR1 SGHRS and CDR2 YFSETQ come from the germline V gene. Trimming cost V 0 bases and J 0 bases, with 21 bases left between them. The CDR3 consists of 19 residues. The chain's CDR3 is CASSLAGSTKSLMNTEAFF. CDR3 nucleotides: TGCGCCAGCAGCTTGGCAGGTTCTACAAAGTCCCTTATGAACACTGAAGCTTTCTTT.

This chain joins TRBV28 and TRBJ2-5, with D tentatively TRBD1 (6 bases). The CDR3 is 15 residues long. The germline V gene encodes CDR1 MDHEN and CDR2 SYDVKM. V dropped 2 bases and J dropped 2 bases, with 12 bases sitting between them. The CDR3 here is CASSLPRQGQETQYF. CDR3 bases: TGTGCCAGCAGTTTACCGCGGCAGGGGCAAGAGACCCAGTACTTC.